This TCR beta chain was captured by sequencing in a study of OX40 agonist ivuxolimab in advanced cancers. About the full investigation: Ivuxolimab, which targeted the costimulatory receptor OX40 (CD134), was an agonistic, fully human IgG2 monoclonal antibody. Intravenous ivuxolimab was administered to patients every 2 weeks at six dose levels: 0.01, 0.1, 0.3, 1.5, 3 and 10 mg/kg. Among the roughly 50 dose-escalation patients, approximately 20 had hepatocellular carcinoma, 15 or so melanoma, 9 renal cell carcinoma and 9 head and neck cancer. A male proportion of roughly 80% and a mean age of approximately 55 years, ranging from roughly 23 to 79, were recorded for the dose-escalation cohort. Prior anti-PD-1, anti-PD-L1 or anti-CTLA-4 therapy was permitted, and approximately 41% of dose-escalation patients had received checkpoint inhibitors. Three dose-escalation patients achieved partial responses, one with hepatocellular carcinoma and two with cutaneous melanoma. The purpose of peripheral TCRbeta sequencing was to test whether ivuxolimab changed TCR sequence diversity and led to clonal T-cell expansion. The paper reports the monotherapy dose-escalation portion (N of about 56 patients) of the phase I ivuxolimab trial. The investigation overall reported the following: Clonal expansion of both CD4+ and CD8+ blood T cells was observed from baseline to week 6 at doses 0.1 to 3.0 mg/kg. Which antigens the clonally expanded peripheral T cells were specific for was not determined. After ivuxolimab, more expanded clones were found on average in CD8+ T cells than in CD4+ T cells. Low levels of normalized T-cell clonal expansion were also seen in some nonresponding patients. Partial responders in the 0.1-3.0 mg/kg groups had among the lowest normalized peripheral clonal expansion, especially among CD8+ T cells.

Counted from cysteine to phenylalanine, this CDR3 has 14 amino acids. Only CDR3 DNA remains: 42 bases, in frame from the first base. CDR1 SGHDT and CDR2 YYEEEE are derived from the germline V gene. The junction carries 7 bases between V and J, which are trimmed by 0 bases and 0 bases respectively. Genomic DNA was extracted from sorted cells for sequencing of the TCRbeta CDR3 region. The immunoSEQ Assay was used for sequencing of TCRbeta CDR3 regions. TCRdb obtained this table from immuneACCESS and retained in-frame rearrangements with V and J assigned. These tables miss some clones; where compared with another copy, unresolved V genes account for less than half of the shortfall, and the remainder is unexplained. In all, the sample holds fewer than 100,000 clones, and more than 80% of those were seen once. The ten top clones hold approximately 0.44% of the sample. This clone appeared a single time. It has no known antigen specificity. No much larger clone is present one base from it, and per-base qualities are unavailable.

The trial excluded patients who had a history of autoimmune disease or who were on systemic immunosuppression. Peripheral blood for TCR sequencing was drawn from every dose cohort at baseline, at cycle 4 day 1 and at cycle 7 day 1. Samples were obtained from an open-label, multicenter, first-in-human phase I dose-escalation trial of ivuxolimab. Adults with locally advanced or metastatic melanoma, renal cell carcinoma, hepatocellular carcinoma or head and neck squamous cell carcinoma were enrolled in the trial. Before TCR sequencing, CD4+ T cells and CD8+ T cells from peripheral blood were sorted into separate populations.

The receptor chain draws on TRBV5-6 and TRBJ2-7; no confident D gene assignment can be made. This receptor was obtained from an adult with an advanced solid tumor such as melanoma, head and neck, liver or kidney cancer. The sequencing used CD4+ or CD8+ T cells sorted from blood, collected in a trial of the OX40 agonist ivuxolimab. This receptor carries the CDR3 CASSLGHSSYEQYF. The sequenced DNA is TGTGCCAGCAGCTTGGGACATAGCTCCTACGAGCAGTACTTC.